Here is one T cell receptor beta chain with its context. The antigen remains undetermined. Other nucleotide sequences from this sample produce the same CDR3. Generated by immunoSEQ multiplex PCR, the TCRdb table keeps only in-frame clones and is missing some. The data show tens of thousands of clones, roughly 67% seen once. The V segment lost 6 bases and the J segment 0 bases; nucleotides outside the gene matches: 6. Germline V gives CDR1 MDHEN, CDR2 SYDVKM. The CDR3 covers 15 residues. The sample originates from a study of T cells after posttransplantation cyclophosphamide. Study-wide findings and caveats: Later blood repertoires were often dominated by clones from the donor CD8+ memory compartment.

This receptor was obtained from a woman aged 60-70 years in good health, CMV-negative, and a related stem cell transplant donor. V is TRBV28 and J is TRBJ2-7, with 9 bases identical to TRBD2. The sample was memory CD4+ T cells sorted from PBMCs. CDR3 residues: CASSPSGAGSYEQYF. CDR3 DNA: TGTGCCAGCAGCCCTAGCGGGGCGGGCTCCTACGAGCAGTACTTC. Variable domain in full (rest from reference TRBV28 and TRBJ2-7): DVKVTQSSRYLVKRTGEKVFLECVQDMDHENMFWYRQDPGLGLRLIYFSYDVKMKEKGDIPEGYSVSREKKERFSLILESASTNQTSMYLCASSPSGAGSYEQYFGPGTRLTVT.